The sequence of this T cell receptor (beta chain) was determined in a study of regulatory T cells in long-lasting Graves disease. Notes on the study in general: Those with persistent Graves' had less TCR diversity than newly diagnosed patients.

The time point was: newly diagnosed GD, antithyroid drugs for less than 3 months. Extracted RNA from PBMCs served as the source of the TCR library. In germline, CDR1 is MNHGY, CDR2 SVAAGI. This CDR3 region has 16 residues. Trimming left V 3 bases short and J 0 bases short, with 9 bases between. Combining iRepertoire HTBI primers with Arm-PCR of CDR3 regions, the authors built TCR beta libraries. From the multiplex PCR reads, TCRdb called clonotypes with MiXCR, one entry per CDR3 protein. The sample yields some 560,000 distinct CDR3 sequences, about 16% seen once. Concerning this clonotype: The target antigen is unknown.

The same data also contributed to another study, on T cells in Graves' hyperthyroidism and ophthalmopathy. That source adds: Ophthalmopathy cases were set apart from stable hyperthyroidism by a 13 V-J model.

This sequence was found in a woman aged 35-60 years with Graves disease. The chain has TRBV6-9 and TRBJ2-6; D not certain. The source was peripheral blood mononuclear cells (PBMCs), collected at new diagnosis, from a patient treated with antithyroid drugs. In DNA, the CDR3 is TGTGCCAGCAGTTACAGGATCAGCTCTGGGGCCAACGTCCTGACTTTC. This codes for CASSYRISSGANVLTF.